The present T cell receptor beta chain was sequenced within a study of T-cell reconstitution after alpha-beta-depleted transplantation in children. Broader study findings: The study traced high day-60 TCRbeta diversity in some patients to surviving recipient T cells and thymic progenitors. Expanded graft clones numbering several hundred reportedly gave rise to alpha-beta T cells about two months after transplant. Newly produced T cells mostly provided counts and TCRbeta diversity after one year, as hyperexpanded clones declined.

Unique molecular identifiers were incorporated during preparation of the TCRbeta library. TCRdb re-analysed the PCR reads in MiXCR, keeping a single row per CDR3 protein. The profile shows about 280,000 distinct CDR3 sequences, roughly 12% of them singletons. This clonotype was detected many times. Its specificity is unknown. V lost 5 bases, J lost 1 base, and 18 bases lay in between. CDR3 length: 16 amino acids. The receptor was derived from a male patient aged 2-10 years who had a stem cell transplant for chronic granulomatous disease, so the T cells may come from the graft donor. The sequences come from peripheral blood, collected 180 days after TCRalphabeta/CD19-depleted stem cell transplant. The rearrangement links TRBV12-3 or TRBV12-4 to TRBJ2-7, with a tentative D call TRBD2 (5 bases). The DNA for the CDR3 is TGTGCCAGCAGTCCGCCGATAATTCGGGGATCCTACGAGCAGTACTTC. Residues: CASSPPIIRGSYEQYF.